This T cell receptor (beta chain) was recorded in a study of blood T cell repertoires in COVID-19. At the level of the study: Italy, Spain and the United States were the sources of the convalescent and acute COVID-19 samples. From T cells, B-cell-depleted T cells, or PBMCs came the material, which was cDNA or gDNA.

Per the study methods: The authors estimated nucleated cell counts from reference gene primer amplification. Libraries were prepared by immunoSEQ multiplex PCR; TCRdb keeps only in-frame clonotypes and omits some of them. The DNA was the basis for D and trimming; V, J and clone size are from that table. The sample includes roughly 390,000 clones, about 85% of them seen just once. CDR3 length: 15 residues. Trimming cost V 3 bases and J 0 bases; bases outside gene matches: 1. From germline, CDR1 is LNHDA and CDR2 SQIVND (reference sequence). The clonotype originates from a woman aged 18-29 years with acute or convalescent COVID-19. Sequencing used peripheral blood. The chain joins TRBV19 to TRBJ2-1, with TRBD1 identical over 8 bases. CDR3 region: CASSITGGSYNEQFF. Here the CDR3 DNA reads TGTGCCAGTAGTATCACAGGGGGCTCCTACAATGAGCAGTTCTTC. Full variable domain (outside the CDR3, taken from reference TRBV19 and TRBJ2-1): DGGITQSPKYLFRKEGQNVTLSCEQNLNHDAMYWYRQDPGQGLRLIYYSQIVNDFQKGDIAEGYSVSREKKESFPLTVTSAQKNPTAFYLCASSITGGSYNEQFFGPGTRLTVL.